The 25 T cell receptor beta chains in this list originate from one sample, sequenced in a study of tumor-infiltrating lymphocytes in primary liver carcinoma. Reverse transcription of approximately 520 ng total RNA with a constant-region primer produced TCR beta cDNA. Library construction for TCR beta comprised three nested multiplex PCR rounds performed with slightly modified ARM-PCR. Use of TRBV1-TRBV30 forward primers with a C-beta reverse primer characterized the first two PCR rounds, which lasted nine to eleven cycles each. TCRdb reanalysed the multiplex PCR reads using MiXCR and keeps one entry per CDR3 protein. The sample has roughly 40,000 distinct CDR3 sequences; roughly 77% are singletons. Bulk tissue was left unsorted, and RNA and DNA were co-extracted from 20-30 mg of it. The sample taken for sequencing was tumor-adjacent normal liver tissue. These receptors all come from a woman in her twenties or thirties with primary liver carcinoma and hepatitis B virus infection.

This clonotype was picked up one time. The V gene is TRBV13, the J gene TRBJ2-7; D might be TRBD1 or TRBD2, each matching 5 bases. Germline-derived CDR1 and CDR2 are PRHDT and FYEKMQ (reference sequence). The CDR3 runs 14 residues. The CDR3 nucleotides are TGTGGCAGTAGCCCTACGGGGCGGCACTACGAGCAGTACTTC. The encoded protein is CGSSPTGRHYEQYF.

In its sample, this clonotype was seen many times. The genes are TRBV6-4 and TRBJ1-6, with 10 bases matching TRBD1. The CDR3 spans 14 residues. Trimming removed 2 bases from V and 10 bases from J; junction bases left unmatched: 2. Germline CDR1 reads MRHNA; CDR2 reads SNTAGT. Written as DNA, the CDR3 is TGTGCCAGCAGTGACGGGACAGGGGAATCACCCCTCCACTTT. This codes for CASSDGTGESPLHF.

Points on this clonotype: The CDR3 ends on some other residue instead of the conserved phenylalanine or tryptophan, so this is likely a read error. This chain joins TRBV4-3 and TRBJ2-1; no firm D call. The germline V gene encodes CDR1 LGHNA and CDR2 YSLEER. The CDR3 is 14 amino acids. CDR3 region: CAISHTEMVNEQFH. The CDR3 DNA reads TGCGCCATCAGCCACACAGAGATGGTCAATGAGCAGTTCCAC.

This rearrangement joins TRBV4-2 to TRBJ2-1; a weak D match, TRBD2 (7 bases). The CDR3 consists of 19 residues. V lost 0 bases and J lost 4, with 22 bases in between. CDR1 and CDR2 (germline): LGHNA, YNFKEQ. The CDR3 protein is CASSQDRSRTSGTYNEQFF. As DNA, the CDR3 is TGTGCCAGCAGCCAAGATCGGTCTAGGACTAGTGGGACATACAATGAGCAGTTCTTC.

This clonotype came up once. Because the CDR3 is missing its conserved closing phenylalanine or tryptophan, this is likely a read error. The rearrangement links TRBV11-2 to TRBJ1-1; D unclear. The V gene's germline CDR1 is SGHAT and CDR2 FQNNGV. The CDR3 is made up of 11 amino acids. Trimming cost V 7 bases and J 5 bases, with 8 bases left between them. In DNA form, the CDR3 reads TGTGCCAGCATCCCCGGAACTGAAGCTTTCATT. It encodes CASIPGTEAFI.

In its sample, this clonotype was seen many times. The CDR3 is CASSSQGLSYNEQFF. Written as DNA, the CDR3 is TGTGCCAGCAGTTCCCAGGGGTTAAGTTACAATGAGCAGTTCTTC. The V call is TRBV7-3, the J call TRBJ2-1; maybe TRBD1 (6 bases). CDR3 size: 15 residues. The V gene's germline CDR1 is SGHTA and CDR2 FQGTGA. Trimming cost V 6 bases and J 4 bases, with 16 bases left between them.

Remarks on this clonotype: Since no conserved phenylalanine or tryptophan closes the CDR3, a read error is the likely cause. This chain's CDR3 is CTSSQEERAVTQYL. CDR3 DNA: TGCACCAGCAGTCAAGAAGAGAGGGCCGTGACCCAGTACCTC. V and J are TRBV4-1 and TRBJ2-5; D perhaps matches TRBD2 (5 bases). This CDR3 is 14 amino acids long. Germline V gene data show CDR1 as MGHRA and CDR2 as YSYEKL.

The chain combines TRBV7-9 with TRBJ2-5; D might be TRBD2 (5 bases). Trimming cost V 5 bases and J 2 bases, with 9 bases left between them. Looked up from germline, CDR1 is SEHNR and CDR2 is FQNEAQ (reference sequence). This CDR3 has 13 amino acids. CDR3 nucleotides: TGTGCCAGCAGCCGGGATATTCAAGAGACCCAGTACTTC. Its protein product is CASSRDIQETQYF.

Notes on this clonotype: One end of the junction fails to match germline, which may point to a read error. The chain is built from TRBV7-8 and TRBJ1-2; unclear D gene. Germline V CDR1 and CDR2: SGHVS, FQNEAQ. This CDR3 spans 15 amino acids. In nucleotides, the CDR3 is TGTGCTAGCAGCCCCTCCGGACGGGTGGGCTATAGCTACACCTTC. Translating it yields CASSPSGRVGYSYTF.

Comment on this clonotype: The junction shows a germline mismatch at one end, possibly a read error. The CDR3 coding sequence is TGCGCCAGCAGCCAAACCGACACAGGTAGGGTCAATCAGCCCCAGCAATTT. This sequence encodes CASSQTDTGRVNQPQQF. The rearrangement links TRBV4-1 to TRBJ1-5; possible D gene TRBD1, 5 bases. CDR1 and CDR2 (germline): MGHRA, YSYEKL. CDR3 length: 17 amino acids.

This clonotype showed up just a few times. The V gene is TRBV19, the J gene TRBJ2-1; D might be TRBD2 (6 bases). This CDR3 is built from 16 residues. Trimming took off 4 bases at V and 4 bases at J, with 17 bases between the two ends. Germline-derived CDR1 and CDR2 are LNHDA and SQIVND (reference sequence). The CDR3 DNA follows: TGTGCCAGTAGTAGCGGGGCGTTTTCCCTTTACAATGAGCAGTTCTTC. Protein product: CASSSGAFSLYNEQFF.

This clonotype occurred once. The missing conserved phenylalanine or tryptophan at the end of this CDR3 makes a read error likely. The rearrangement uses TRBV2 and TRBJ2-1; 7 bases map to TRBD2. V trimming: 8 bases; J trimming: 4 bases; junction bases outside the gene matches: 17. This CDR3 contains 17 residues. The germline gives CDR1 SNHLY, CDR2 FYNNEI. The DNA of the CDR3 is TGTGCCAGCTCCCGGGGGAGGACTGGCGGGAGTTACAATGAGCAGTTCTCC. This codes for CASSRGRTGGSYNEQFS.

The chain recombines TRBV11-2 with TRBJ2-3, with D hard to call. The CDR3 runs 15 residues. Per germline, CDR1 SGHAT and CDR2 FQNNGV. Trimming left V 4 bases short and J 1 base short, with 12 bases between. CDR3 sequence reads: CASSSQLACTDTQYF. CDR3 nucleotides: TGTGCCAGCAGCTCGCAATTAGCTTGCACAGATACGCAGTATTTT.

Of note for this clonotype: A read error is likely, as this CDR3 ends without the conserved phenylalanine or tryptophan. It is unclear where the CDR3 begins or ends on the DNA, so no DNA is shown, and the CDR3 is as TCRdb lists it. This rearrangement joins TRBV4-3 to TRBJ1-2. The CDR3 numbers 14 amino acids, ends counted. Looked up from germline, CDR1 is LGHNA and CDR2 is YSLEER. The CDR3 loop reads CASSAELDIYDYTL.

This clonotype was seen many times. The rearrangement uses TRBV25-1 and TRBJ2-3, with a weak D call TRBD2 (6 bases). The CDR3 is 16 residues long. CDR1 is MGHDK and CDR2 is SYGVNS in the germline V gene. Trimming removed 5 bases from V and 4 bases from J, with 19 bases in between. Here the CDR3 DNA reads TGTGCCAGCAGTCAAACGGGGGAGCGGGCTTCAGATACGCAGTATTTT. Its protein product is CASSQTGERASDTQYF.

A word on this clonotype: A junction boundary mismatches the germline segment, possibly from a read error. The rearrangement links TRBV5-6 to TRBJ2-3; D possibly corresponds to TRBD2 (5 bases). The germline CDR1 and CDR2 sequences are SGHDT and YYEEEE. There are 12 residues in the CDR3. The CDR3 reads CTSSLRADTRYF. CDR3 nucleotide sequence: TGTACCAGTAGCTTGAGGGCAGACACGCGGTATTTT.

This chain joins TRBV28 and TRBJ2-7, with TRBD1 as a possible D gene (6 bases). Germline V lookup: CDR1 MDHEN, CDR2 SYDVKM. The CDR3 covers 15 residues. Between the trimmed V and J ends, which lost 4 bases and 2 bases, there was a span of 15 bases. CDR3 sequence reads: CASSSLRDTPYEQYF. DNA of the CDR3: TGTGCCAGCAGTTCCCTCCGGGACACGCCCTACGAGCAGTACTTC. Full variable domain (remainder filled in from reference TRBV28 and TRBJ2-7): DVKVTQSSRYLVKRTGEKVFLECVQDMDHENMFWYRQDPGLGLRLIYFSYDVKMKEKGDIPEGYSVSREKKERFSLILESASTNQTSMYLCASSSLRDTPYEQYFGPGTRLTVT.

The rearrangement links TRBV7-9 to TRBJ2-3; no reliable D call. The CDR3 totals 12 residues. V lost 10 bases, J lost 2 bases, and 10 bases lay in between. Looked up from germline, CDR1 is SEHNR and CDR2 is FQNEAQ (reference sequence). The CDR3 DNA reads as TGTGCCATCAGTGACCACACAGATACGCAGTATTTT. It translates to CAISDHTDTQYF. Combining the CDR3 with reference TRBV7-9 and TRBJ2-3 gives the whole variable domain DTGVSQNPRHKITKRGQNVTFRCDPISEHNRLYWYRQTLGQGPEFLTYFQNEAQLEKSRLLSDRFSAERPKGSFSTLEIQRTEQGDSAMYLCAISDHTDTQYFGPGTRLTVL.

Comments on this clonotype: Sequence at one end of the junction differs from germline and may be a read error. This chain uses TRBV5-4 with TRBJ2-1; possibly TRBD2 for D (7 bases). This CDR3 is 17 amino acids long. CDR1 and CDR2 (germline): SGHNT, YYREEE (reference sequence). CDR3 in amino acids: CSSSRGLTSRGTNEQFF. The CDR3 coding sequence is TGTTCCAGCAGCCGGGGTCTGACTAGCCGGGGGACAAATGAGCAGTTCTTC.

This clonotype was observed a handful of times. A read error is possible here, since a much larger clone lies one base away. The chain links TRBV30 to TRBJ1-6, with a possible D match to TRBD1 (6 bases). There are 13 residues in the CDR3. Germline CDR1 and CDR2: GTSNPN and SVGIG (reference sequence). The DNA of the CDR3 is TGTGCCTGGAGTCCAACAGGGCGCTCACCCCTCCAGTTT. Protein: CAWSPTGRSPLQF.

Regarding this clonotype: The CDR3 end shows no conserved phenylalanine or tryptophan, and so a read error is likely. This chain links TRBV5-1 with TRBJ2-5; D is ambiguous. Germline V lookup: CDR1 SGHRS, CDR2 YFSETQ. V lost 2 bases to trimming and J lost 4 bases, with 3 bases between them. This CDR3 has 11 residues. CDR3 nucleotides: TGCGCCAGCAGCTTTGCAGAGACCCAGTACTCA. Encoded protein: CASSFAETQYS.

Of note for this clonotype: Germline is not matched at one junction end, which may reflect a read error. The chain recombines TRBV11-1 with TRBJ2-7; D not resolved. There are 12 residues in the CDR3. Germline assignment: CDR1 SGHAT and CDR2 FQDESV (reference sequence). The CDR3 sequence is CVRSFMGYEQYF. In DNA form, the CDR3 reads TGTGTCAGGAGCTTCATGGGTTACGAACAGTACTTC. The full variable domain, in which reference TRBV11-1 and TRBJ2-7 provide the parts outside the CDR3, is EAEVAQSPRYKITEKSQAVAFWCDPISGHATLYWYRQILGQGPELLVQFQDESVVDDSQLPKDRFSAERLKGVDSTLKIQPAELGDSAMYLCVRSFMGYEQYFGPGTRLTVT.

As to this clonotype: The junction departs from germline at one end; a sequencing error may be responsible. V is TRBV11-1 and J is TRBJ2-1, with 10 bases matching TRBD2. The CDR3 is 17 amino acids. In germline, CDR1 is SGHAT, CDR2 FQDESV (reference sequence). The CDR3 here is CVSSSGTSVRAYDGQFF. CDR3 nucleotide sequence: TGTGTCAGCAGTTCCGGGACTAGCGTGAGGGCCTATGATGGGCAGTTCTTC.

Regarding this clonotype: An end of the junction differs from the germline gene, which may be a read error. This sequence joins TRBV4-2 and TRBJ2-1; D ambiguous. Looked up from germline, CDR1 is LGHNA and CDR2 is YNFKEQ. The CDR3 sequence is 15 residues long. The CDR3 sequence is CASSLALSSYDEQFF. The CDR3 DNA is TGTGCCAGCAGCCTGGCCTTGAGCTCCTACGATGAGCAGTTCTTC.

A remark on this clonotype: One end of the junction fails to match germline, which may point to a read error. CDR3: CASRPPRGGGYNEQFF. The CDR3 DNA reads as TGTGCTAGCAGGCCCCCCCGGGGCGGAGGGTACAATGAGCAGTTCTTC. V gene TRBV7-8 combines with J gene TRBJ2-1, with D maybe TRBD2 (6 bases). Germline-derived CDR1 and CDR2 are SGHVS and FQNEAQ. The CDR3 sequence is 16 residues long.